These 24 T cell receptor beta chains originate from one sample sequenced in a study of metastatic and nonmetastatic thyroid tumors. Before thyroid surgery, none of the patients had received any treatment. Using MiXCR, TCRdb re-called clones from the PCR reads. The top ten clones hold about 14% of a sample with approximately 44,000 clones, around 24% of them seen once. The material sequenced was tumor tissue. Source of these receptors: a female donor with papillary thyroid cancer or a benign thyroid nodule (not recorded which). Some clones in this sample may be carry-over from other donors' samples.

In its sample, this clone was seen a few times. The V and J genes are TRBV24-1 and TRBJ2-7, with D tentatively TRBD1 (5 bases). The CDR3 totals 15 residues. Trimming took 3 bases from V and 1 from J, leaving 12 bases between them. The germline V gene has CDR1 KGHDR and CDR2 SFDVKD. Written as DNA, the CDR3 is TGTGCCACCAGTGATCCTGGCAGGGTTTCCTACGAGCAGTACTTC. It codes for CATSDPGRVSYEQYF.

This clone was observed a handful of times. This likely comes from a read error, as the CDR3 has no conserved phenylalanine or tryptophan at its end. The V gene is TRBV6-1, the J gene TRBJ2-2; no clear D gene. CDR1 and CDR2 from the germline V gene are MNHNS and SASEGT. CDR3 length equals 13 residues. The chain's CDR3 is CAISEVVTGELFS. CDR3 in DNA: TGTGCCATCAGTGAAGTAGTTACCGGGGAGCTGTTTTCT.

The table lists this clone with many counts. CDR3 sequence: CASSEFLAGVNEQFF. The CDR3 nucleotides are TGTGCCAGCAGTGAATTCCTAGCGGGGGTGAATGAGCAGTTCTTC. The chain recombines TRBV6-4 with TRBJ2-1; 10 bases map to TRBD2. The CDR3 extends over 15 amino acids. V gave up 3 bases and J gave up 7 bases; unmatched junction bases: 6. CDR1 is MRHNA and CDR2 is SNTAGT in the germline V gene.

The genes are TRBV6-1 and TRBJ1-1; D unclear. The germline V and J ends were trimmed by 7 bases and 6 bases, with 15 bases remaining between them. The V gene's germline CDR1 is MNHNS and CDR2 SASEGT. The CDR3 loop spans 13 amino acids. In nucleotides, the CDR3 is TGTGCCAGCAAGGTGGGCAGCAACTCTGAAGCTTTCTTT. Protein sequence: CASKVGSNSEAFF.

The chain carries TRBV3-1 and TRBJ2-7; no clear D gene. Trimming removed 6 bases at V and 7 bases at J, with 13 bases between. The CDR3 covers 12 residues. Germline lookup yields CDR1 LGHDT and CDR2 YNNKEL (reference sequence). The chain's CDR3 is CASSLDPSEQYF. The CDR3 nucleotides are TGTGCCAGCAGTCTCGACCCCTCTGAGCAGTACTTC.

This chain joins TRBV20-1 and TRBJ2-7; no clear D. The CDR3 is 14 residues long. The V gene lost 6 bases and the J gene lost 0 bases, with 15 bases spanning the gap. Germline V CDR1 and CDR2: DFQATT, SNEGSKA (reference sequence). The chain's CDR3 is CSADLPCYSYEQYF. The CDR3 nucleotides read TGCAGTGCCGACCTCCCGTGTTACTCCTACGAGCAGTACTTC.

The J gene is TRBJ1-2, the V gene TRBV5-6; a possible D gene is TRBD1 (6 bases). V lost 3 bases and J lost 8, with 20 bases in between. CDR1 is SGHDT, CDR2 YYEEEE, per germline. This CDR3 region has 15 residues. In nucleotides, the CDR3 is TGTGCCAGCAGCTGGGGGCTCAGGGGTGCAGGAGGCTACACCTTC. It yields the protein CASSWGLRGAGGYTF.

The sample holds many counts of this clone. The CDR3 region has the DNA TGTGCCAGCAGCCGACAGGAAACCTACAATGAGCAGTTCTTC. Encoded protein: CASSRQETYNEQFF. The genes are TRBV2 and TRBJ2-1; weak D call: TRBD1 (6 bases). Trimming removed 6 bases at V and 2 bases at J, with 11 bases between. Germline V gene data show CDR1 as SNHLY and CDR2 as FYNNEI. This CDR3 is 14 amino acids long.

As to this clone: Being one base from a much bigger clone, this may be a read error. This sample also contains other DNA sequences that code for the same CDR3. The chain uses TRBV20-1 and TRBJ2-1; D not certain. V was clipped by 3 bases and J by 4 bases, with 16 bases between them. Germline V gives CDR1 DFQATT, CDR2 SNEGSKA (reference sequence). The CDR3 extends over 15 amino acids. The CDR3 here is CSARAPALDYNEQFF. The CDR3, as DNA: TGCAGTGCTAGGGCCCCAGCGCTCGATTACAATGAGCAGTTCTTC.

The rearrangement uses TRBV27 and TRBJ1-1; 7 bases map to TRBD1. Germline lookup yields CDR1 MNHEY and CDR2 SMNVEV (reference sequence). The trim removed 3 bases at V and 6 bases at J, leaving 7 bases unmatched. The CDR3 sequence is 14 residues long. This CDR3 is CASSFWGTGAEAFF. The CDR3 nucleotides are TGTGCCAGCAGTTTTTGGGGTACAGGGGCTGAAGCTTTCTTT.

The chain uses TRBV5-1 and TRBJ1-2, with 7 positions matching TRBD1. J gave up 4 bases and V 1 base, and 7 bases lay outside the gene matches. The CDR3 sequence is 15 residues long. Germline CDR1 reads SGHRS; CDR2 reads YFSETQ. This chain's CDR3 is CASSLFPDRSYGYTF. The CDR3 coding sequence is TGCGCCAGCAGCTTGTTCCCGGACAGGAGCTATGGCTACACCTTC.

The rearrangement links TRBV6-4 to TRBJ2-1; D is unresolved. The CDR3 has 15 amino acids. Germline V gene data show CDR1 as MRHNA and CDR2 as SNTAGT. Trimming took off 0 bases at V and 0 bases at J, with 6 bases between the two ends. The CDR3 bases are TGTGCCAGCAGTGACTCGACGGGCTCCTACAATGAGCAGTTCTTC. Its translation: CASSDSTGSYNEQFF.

This clone was counted at least ten times. This rearrangement joins TRBV6-1 to TRBJ2-5; the D gene could be TRBD1 or TRBD2 (5 bases each). The CDR3 is 15 amino acids. Trimming cost V 3 bases and J 1 base, with 12 bases left between them. Germline CDR1 is MNHNS and CDR2 is SASEGT. The CDR3 here is CASSDPFGTQETQYF. The CDR3 DNA reads as TGTGCCAGCAGTGACCCATTCGGGACCCAAGAGACCCAGTACTTC.

This clone is termed medium-sized. This rearrangement joins TRBV19 to TRBJ1-4, with D unclear. The V gene's germline CDR1 is LNHDA and CDR2 SQIVND (reference sequence). CDR3 length equals 14 residues. V was trimmed by 4 bases and J by 8 bases, leaving 14 bases between them. CDR3 DNA sequence: TGTGCCAGTAGTACAGTTTGGCCGGGCGAAAAACTGTTTTTT. It is translated as CASSTVWPGEKLFF.

V and J are TRBV11-3 and TRBJ2-7; TRBD2 aligns across 8 bases. The trim removed 0 bases at V and 4 bases at J, leaving 8 bases unmatched. Germline V gene data show CDR1 as SGHNT and CDR2 as YENEEA. This CDR3 is built from 16 residues. This CDR3 reads CASSLDPAGVWYEQYF. In DNA form, the CDR3 reads TGTGCCAGCAGCTTAGATCCAGCGGGAGTCTGGTACGAGCAGTACTTC.

At least ten counts were recorded for this clone. This sequence joins TRBV2 and TRBJ1-2, with no clear D. Germline V gene sequence: CDR1 SNHLY, CDR2 FYNNEI. Trimming removed 6 bases from V and 12 bases from J, with 14 bases in between. The CDR3 sequence is 11 residues long. The CDR3 here is CASSRQGGDTF. The CDR3, as DNA: TGTGCCAGCAGCCGACAAGGCGGCGACACCTTC.

This clone occurred many times. The chain employs TRBV11-2 and TRBJ1-4; TRBD1 agrees at 7 bases. This CDR3 is built from 18 residues. V was clipped by 2 bases and J by 0 bases; unmatched bases: 9. Germline CDR1 is SGHAT and CDR2 is FQNNGV. The CDR3: CASSLYSGRGTTNEKLFF. The DNA of the CDR3 is TGTGCCAGCAGCTTATATAGTGGCAGGGGGACAACTAATGAAAAACTGTTTTTT.

A few counts support this clone. This chain joins TRBV12-3 or TRBV12-4 and TRBJ2-7; no clear D gene. V lost 6 bases and J 7 bases, leaving 10 bases between the germline ends. The CDR3 consists of 11 residues. CDR3 protein: CASSLTAEQYF. CDR3 nucleotides: TGTGCCAGCAGCCTCACGGCGGAGCAGTACTTC.

The sample holds many counts of this clone. The chain couples TRBV6-1 to TRBJ2-7, with 9 bases aligning to TRBD1. This CDR3 is 15 amino acids long. With 6 bases clipped from V and 5 bases from J, the junction kept 11 bases outside the gene matches. Germline assignment: CDR1 MNHNS and CDR2 SASEGT. The CDR3, as DNA: TGTGCCAGCAGCCTTGGGACAGGGCCCATGAACGAGCAGTACTTC. Its protein product is CASSLGTGPMNEQYF.

V gene TRBV11-2 combines with J gene TRBJ2-1; perhaps TRBD2 as D (6 bases). CDR3 length: 13 residues. The V gene lost 5 bases and the J gene lost 9 bases, with 14 bases spanning the gap. Germline CDR1 and CDR2: SGHAT and FQNNGV. CDR3 sequence: CASSRERGSEQFF. For the CDR3, the DNA is TGTGCCAGCAGCCGGGAGAGGGGATCTGAGCAGTTCTTC.

This clone was seen more than once but under ten times. An end of the junction differs from the germline gene, which may be a read error. The chain employs TRBV2 and TRBJ1-5; the D is unclear. The CDR3 spans 13 residues. CDR1 is SNHLY and CDR2 is FYNNEI in the germline V gene. CDR3 nucleotide sequence: TGTGCCCGCAGTGTGGGCATGGCTCAGCCCCAGCATTTT. Protein: CARSVGMAQPQHF.

This clone was detected many times. The sample contains more than one DNA sequence encoding this CDR3. The V and J genes are TRBV14 and TRBJ2-5; weak D call: TRBD2 (6 bases). The germline V and J ends were trimmed by 7 bases and 4 bases, with 22 bases remaining between them. CDR3 size: 16 residues. The germline V gene has CDR1 SGHDN and CDR2 FVKESK. The CDR3 nucleotides are TGTGCCAGCATTGAGGTTCGAGGAAGGCGGGGAGAGACCCAGTACTTC. This sequence encodes CASIEVRGRRGETQYF.

This clone was recorded a few times. The chain couples TRBV2 to TRBJ2-7; 10 bases match TRBD1. Germline V lookup: CDR1 SNHLY, CDR2 FYNNEI. The CDR3 sequence is 14 residues long. V gave up 7 bases and J gave up 5 bases; unmatched junction bases: 8. CDR3 nucleotide sequence: TGTGCCAGCAAAAGGACAGGGGGTGTGGACGAGCAGTACTTC. It yields the protein CASKRTGGVDEQYF.

V gene TRBV5-1 combines with J gene TRBJ1-5; D gene uncertain. Trimming shortened V by 0 bases and J by 5 bases, and 15 bases separated the two germline ends. Germline V CDR1 and CDR2: SGHRS, YFSETQ. The CDR3 contains 16 residues. Here the CDR3 DNA reads TGCGCCAGCAGCTTGGCTGGAGCCGGAGTGGATCAGCCCCAGCATTTT. Translation gives CASSLAGAGVDQPQHF.